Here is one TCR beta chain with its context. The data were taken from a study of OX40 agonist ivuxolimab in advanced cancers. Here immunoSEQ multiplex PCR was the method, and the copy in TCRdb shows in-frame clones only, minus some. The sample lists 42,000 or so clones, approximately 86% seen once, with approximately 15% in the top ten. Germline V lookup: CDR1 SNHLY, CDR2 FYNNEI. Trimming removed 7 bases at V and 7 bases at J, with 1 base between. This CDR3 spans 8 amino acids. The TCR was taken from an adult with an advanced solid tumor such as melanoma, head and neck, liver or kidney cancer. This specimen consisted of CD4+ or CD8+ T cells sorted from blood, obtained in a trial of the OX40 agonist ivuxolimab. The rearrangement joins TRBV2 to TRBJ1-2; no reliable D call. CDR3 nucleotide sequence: TGTGCCAGCATTGGCTACACCTTC. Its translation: CASIGYTF. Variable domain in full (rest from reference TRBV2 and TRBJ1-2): EPEVTQTPSHQVTQMGQEVILRCVPISNHLYFYWYRQILGQKVEFLVSFYNNEISEKSEIFDDQFSVERPDGSNFTLKIRSTKLEDSAMYFCASIGYTFGSGTRLTVV.